This is a list of T cell receptor beta chains from one sample in a study of CD8+CD57+ T cells in acquired aplastic anemia. TCRdb re-called the reads through MiXCR, storing one row per CDR3 protein. Of 270,000 or so distinct CDR3 sequences in the sample, approximately 82% were seen once. The material sequenced was sorted CD4+, CD8+, or CD8+CD57+ T cells (not recorded which) from PBMCs. The receptors originated from a human donor with aplastic anemia. The CDR3 runs from the conserved cysteine through the conserved F or W. A D gene is named only where the DNA matches it firmly. Rows give clone size only sometimes, using once, few, many, or a class for an expanded clone.

d_call,v_call,clone_size,j_call,cdr3_nt,cdr3_aa
TRBD2,TRBV5-1,.,TRBJ2-3,TGTGCCAGCGGGGACGGGGGAGAAGATGCGCAGTATTTT,CASGDGGEDAQYF
TRBD1,TRBV7-9,few,TRBJ1-1,TGTGCCAGCAGCCCTAGGACAGGAGTGAACACTGAAGCTTTCTTT,CASSPRTGVNTEAFF
.,TRBV7-3,.,TRBJ2-3,TGTGCCAGCAGCCCAGGGCCAACGGGGAACACAGAAACGCAGTATTTT,CASSPGPTGNTETQYF
.,TRBV20-1,.,TRBJ1-3,TGCAGTGCTAGTTCGATTTTAGGAGGGGCTGGAAACACCATATATTTT,CSASSILGGAGNTIYF
.,TRBV7-2,.,TRBJ2-2,TGTGCCAGCAGCCCGGAGGGTACTTACACCGGGGAGTTGTTTTTT,CASSPEGTYTGELFF
TRBD1,TRBV19,.,TRBJ2-1,TGTGCCAGTTCTAGCAGAGATAGACAGGGGGGGAATGAGCAGTTCTTC,CASSSRDRQGGNEQFF
.,TRBV14,.,TRBJ1-2,TGTGCCAGCAGCCTCCTACCGGGCCTCAACTATGGCTACACCTTC,CASSLLPGLNYGYTF
.,TRBV11-1,.,TRBJ2-3,TGTGCCAGCGCGGGCAGGGAACTAGATACGCAGTATTTT,CASAGRELDTQYF
.,TRBV7-9,.,TRBJ2-1,TGTGCCACCAGCAGAGAGAGAAGGGAGGGGGCTGAGCAGTTCTTC,CATSRERREGAEQFF
.,TRBV2,.,TRBJ1-5,TGTGCCAGCAGCGGGTCGAACAGGAATCAGCCCCAGCATTTT,CASSGSNRNQPQHF
TRBD1,TRBV5-4,.,TRBJ1-1,TGTGCCAGCAGCATAGGACAGGCAGGGAACACTGAAGCTTTCTTT,CASSIGQAGNTEAFF
.,TRBV20-1,.,TRBJ2-2,TGCAGTGCTTCGGGGGCGAACACCGGGGAGCTGTTTTTT,CSASGANTGELFF
.,TRBV7-3,.,TRBJ2-1,TGTGCCAGCAGTGATGGGGGGATCCAGGGGGAGTTCTTC,CASSDGGIQGEFF
TRBD1,TRBV7-8,once,TRBJ2-2,TGTGCCAGCAGGACACTGGGACAGGCGATGCTTTTC,CASRTLGQAMLF
TRBD2,TRBV19,once,TRBJ2-5,TGTGCCAGTAGCTTAGCTAGCGGAGCCAAAGATAACCAGTACTTC,CASSLASGAKDNQYF
TRBD2,TRBV5-4,.,TRBJ2-1,TGTGCCAGCAGCTTTGCTAGCGGGGGGACCTGGGGTGAGCAGTTCTTC,CASSFASGGTWGEQFF
TRBD2,TRBV5-4,.,TRBJ2-7,TGTGCCAGCAGCTTTACTACCGCTAGCGGGGGTTACGAGCAGTACTTC,CASSFTTASGGYEQYF
.,TRBV7-2,once,TRBJ2-3,TGTGCCAGCAGCTTAATTGGGGCAGATACGCAGTATTTT,CASSLIGADTQYF
.,TRBV2,.,TRBJ2-7,TGTGCCAGCAGTGAGGTAGCGACCCGCCCCTACGAGCAGTACTTC,CASSEVATRPYEQYF
TRBD2,TRBV2,.,TRBJ2-3,TGTGCCAGCAGGTTTACGGGGGGTCTGGACACGGAGCATTTT,CASRFTGGLDTEHF
TRBD1,TRBV24-1,.,TRBJ1-5,TGTGCCACCAGTGGCGTCAGGGGGCGGGGGTACAGCAATCAGCCCCAGCATTTT,CATSGVRGRGYSNQPQHF
TRBD2,TRBV15,.,TRBJ2-1,TGTGCCAGCAGCCCGCAGACTAGCGGAGGGGATGAGCAGTTCTTC,CASSPQTSGGDEQFF
TRBD1,TRBV9,.,TRBJ1-4,TGTGCCAGCAGCACAGGGGGTGAAACACTGTTTTTT,CASSTGGETLFF
TRBD2,TRBV7-3,.,TRBJ2-3,TGTGCCAGCAGTTCTAGCGGGGCTTGGGGAGAGACGCAGTTT,CASSSSGAWGETQF
.,TRBV24-1,.,TRBJ2-3,TGTACCACCAGTGACTTAGCGATTAGCACAGATACGCAGTATTTT,CTTSDLAISTDTQYF
.,TRBV11-3,few,TRBJ2-4,TGTGCCAGCAGCTTAGATCTGAACATTCAGTACTTC,CASSLDLNIQYF
.,TRBV7-3,once,TRBJ2-3,TGTGCCAGCAGCGTTGGCCTAAGGGACCCAGACGCACAGTATTTT,CASSVGLRDPDAQYF
.,TRBV19,.,TRBJ2-7,TGTGCCAGTAGCGATTCCGGGACCGAGTTCTCCTACGAGCAGTACTTC,CASSDSGTEFSYEQYF
TRBD2,TRBV7-9,few,TRBJ2-3,TGTGCCAGCAGCTTTCAAAGAAGCGGGGATAGCGATGAGTTT,CASSFQRSGDSDEF
.,TRBV2,.,TRBJ1-1,TGTGCCAGTCAAAGTCTTACCTCCTACAATGAAGCTTTCTTT,CASQSLTSYNEAFF
.,TRBV7-2,.,TRBJ1-5,TGTGCCAGCAGTTACCTGGGGCCTAATCAGCCCCAGCATTTT,CASSYLGPNQPQHF
TRBD1,TRBV7-9,once,TRBJ2-7,TGTGCCAGCAACAAACTCCCCTGGACAGGGATCCACGAGCAGTACTTC,CASNKLPWTGIHEQYF
.,TRBV7-9,.,TRBJ2-5,.,CAGKGAREPQYFGF
TRBD2,TRBV11-3,few,TRBJ2-3,TGTGCCAGTAGTATCGATCTGACAGCGGGAGAGACAGATACGCAGTATTTT,CASSIDLTAGETDTQYF
.,TRBV9,.,TRBJ1-2,.,CASGVAGNMQFFGYTF
TRBD2,TRBV11-1,.,TRBJ2-1,TGTGCCAGCAGCTTATACGGACTAGCGGGAAGTCTGTCCTTC,CASSLYGLAGSLSF
TRBD1,TRBV5-1,.,TRBJ2-1,TGTGCCAGCAGCATGGACAGGAGGCGTCTGAGCGATGAGCAGTTCTTC,CASSMDRRRLSDEQFF
TRBD2,TRBV2,.,TRBJ2-3,TGCAGCAGACGAGCGGGGGGGATGGATACGCAGTATTTT,CSRRAGGMDTQYF
.,TRBV9,.,TRBJ2-1,TGTGCCAGCAGCGTGGGGGGGGATCAGGGGGGATTC,CASSVGGDQGGF
.,TRBV7-8,.,TRBJ1-5,TGTGCCAGCAGCTTTGCTTATAGCAATCAGCCCCAGCATTTT,CASSFAYSNQPQHF
.,TRBV5-1,.,TRBJ2-7,TGCGCCAGCAGCTTGTCGAGCATCTCCTACGAGCAGTACTTC,CASSLSSISYEQYF
TRBD1,TRBV7-2,.,TRBJ1-6,TGTGCCAGCAGCCCCCGGACAGGGGGAGGAAATTCACCCCTCCACTTT,CASSPRTGGGNSPLHF
TRBD1,TRBV9,.,TRBJ2-3,TGTGCCAGCAGCCCCCAGACAGGGGGTCACACAGATACGCAGTATTTT,CASSPQTGGHTDTQYF
.,TRBV7-2,.,TRBJ2-7,TGTGCCAGCAGCTTGGAACGTCTGCGTCAGCAGTACTTC,CASSLERLRQQYF
.,TRBV15,.,TRBJ2-3,TGTGCCACCAGCAGCCGCAACGGGCCAGAGACCCAGTATTTC,CATSSRNGPETQYF
TRBD1,TRBV9,.,TRBJ2-3,TGTGCCAGCAGTGGGCCGGGACAGGGAGGAGACACGACAGATACGCAGTATTTT,CASSGPGQGGDTTDTQYF
.,TRBV5-1,.,TRBJ1-3,TGCGCCAGCAGCTTGGCCCTGACAGGAGGGCCCTCTGGAAACACCATATATTTT,CASSLALTGGPSGNTIYF
TRBD1,TRBV7-9,.,TRBJ2-5,TGTGCCGGACAGGGGGCTAGGGAGCCCCAGTCCCTGGACTTC,CAGQGAREPQSLDF
.,TRBV9,once,TRBJ2-2,TGTGCCAGCAGCGTAGACAGTGGGGAGCTGTTTTTT,CASSVDSGELFF
.,TRBV5-8,.,TRBJ1-2,TGCGCCAGCAGCCAAGGGGGACGGGGCTTGGACTATGGCTACACCTTC,CASSQGGRGLDYGYTF
.,TRBV9,.,TRBJ1-1,TGTGCCAGCAGCGACGAGGGTTCGTACACTCAGGATTTCTTT,CASSDEGSYTQDFF
TRBD2,TRBV7-9,.,TRBJ2-3,TGTGCCAGCAGCTTAACTAGCGGTACGAGCAGGCCTTCGTTT,CASSLTSGTSRPSF
.,TRBV9,.,TRBJ2-5,TGTGCCACCAGCAGGGGCTCCAGCCGAGAGGCTCAGTACTTC,CATSRGSSREAQYF
.,TRBV7-9,.,TRBJ1-5,TGTGCCAGCAGCAGAGTAAGAAGCGGGGGGCACCACCAGCATTTT,CASSRVRSGGHHQHF